This T cell receptor beta chain emerged from a study of blood T cell repertoires in COVID-19. Study in general: From T cells, B-cell-depleted T cells, or PBMCs came the material, which was cDNA or gDNA.

The authors' processing: Researchers report that nucleated cell counts were estimated from reference gene primer amplification. Measured with immunoSEQ multiplex PCR; TCRdb has only the in-frame clones, and not every one. That table supplies the V and J calls and clone size; D and trimming were determined from the DNA. This table holds about 170,000 clones, about 85% found once. CDR3 length equals 14 residues. V lost 1 base and J lost 4; bases outside the gene matches: 2. Germline V gene sequence: CDR1 MNHNS, CDR2 SASEGT. The source of this sequence is a man aged 60 to 69 who had recovered from COVID-19. V is TRBV6-1 and J is TRBJ1-2, with 8 bases identical to TRBD1. Sequencing was done on a sample of peripheral blood. The CDR3 DNA sequence: TGTGCCAGCAGTGAAGGTACAGGGGGCTATGGCTACACCTTC. Residues: CASSEGTGGYGYTF.